The clone carrying this T cell receptor (beta chain) was found a few times. The data were produced by immunoSEQ multiplex PCR, yet TCRdb's version contains in-frame clones alone and is incomplete. The sample contains 20,000 or so clones, 85% of which appear only once. This CDR3 contains 15 residues. Germline trimming cut 2 bases from V and 3 bases from J; bases unmatched to any gene: 3. Germline values: CDR1 SGHRS, CDR2 YFSETQ. The record originates from a study of somatic mutations in cytotoxic T cells in rheumatoid arthritis. Turning to the study itself: Collection of patient blood (30 ml EDTA) took place right after diagnosis, before any treatment. Purity of nearly 100% was reached when some V beta antibody-stained T-cell populations were flow-sorted, including V beta1+ cells sequenced for TCRB.

The chain uses TRBV5-1 and TRBJ2-2; 8 bases fit TRBD1. The sample was CD8+ T cells sorted from blood. The clonotype comes from a woman aged 40 to 55 with rheumatoid arthritis. The CDR3 is CASSFPGQDTGELFF. The DNA of the CDR3 is TGCGCCAGCAGCTTCCCGGGACAGGACACCGGGGAGCTGTTTTTT.